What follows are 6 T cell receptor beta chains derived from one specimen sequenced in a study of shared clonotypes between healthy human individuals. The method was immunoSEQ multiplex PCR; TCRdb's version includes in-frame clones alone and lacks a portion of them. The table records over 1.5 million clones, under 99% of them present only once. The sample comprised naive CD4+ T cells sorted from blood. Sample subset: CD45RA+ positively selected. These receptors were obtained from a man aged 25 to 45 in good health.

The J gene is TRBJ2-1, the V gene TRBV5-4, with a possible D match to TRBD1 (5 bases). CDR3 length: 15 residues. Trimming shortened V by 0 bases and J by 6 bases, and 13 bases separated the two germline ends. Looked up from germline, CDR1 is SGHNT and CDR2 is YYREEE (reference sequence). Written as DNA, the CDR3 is TGTGCCAGCAGCTTGGATCCCCAGGGAAGCAATGAGCAGTTCTTC. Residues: CASSLDPQGSNEQFF. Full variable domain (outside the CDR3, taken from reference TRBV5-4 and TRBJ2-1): ETGVTQSPTHLIKTRGQQVTLRCSSQSGHNTVSWYQQALGQGPQFIFQYYREEENGRGNFPPRFSGLQFPNYSSELNVNALELDDSALYLCASSLDPQGSNEQFFGPGTRLTVL.

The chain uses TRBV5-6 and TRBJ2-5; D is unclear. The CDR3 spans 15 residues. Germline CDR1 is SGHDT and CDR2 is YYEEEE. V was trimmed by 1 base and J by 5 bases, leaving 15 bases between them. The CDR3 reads CASSLKVGITETQYF. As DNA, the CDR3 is TGTGCCAGCAGCTTGAAAGTAGGCATCACCGAGACCCAGTACTTC.

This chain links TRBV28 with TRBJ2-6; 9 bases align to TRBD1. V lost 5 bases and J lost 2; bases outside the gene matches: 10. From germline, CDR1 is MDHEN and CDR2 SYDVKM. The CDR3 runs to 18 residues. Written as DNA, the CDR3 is TGTGCCAGCAGTGGGACAGGGTGGTGGCTTCCTGGGGCCAACGTCCTGACTTTC. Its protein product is CASSGTGWWLPGANVLTF.

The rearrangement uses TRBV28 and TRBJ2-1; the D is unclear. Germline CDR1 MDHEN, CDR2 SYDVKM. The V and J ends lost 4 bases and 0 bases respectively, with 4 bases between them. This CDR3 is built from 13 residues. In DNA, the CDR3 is TGTGCCAGCAGTTCCGGCTCCTACAATGAGCAGTTCTTC. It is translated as CASSSGSYNEQFF.

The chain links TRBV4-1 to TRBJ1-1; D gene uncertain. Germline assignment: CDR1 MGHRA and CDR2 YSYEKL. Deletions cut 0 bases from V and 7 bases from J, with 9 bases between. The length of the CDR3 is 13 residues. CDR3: CASSQDAVSEAFF. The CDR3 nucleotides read TGCGCCAGCAGCCAAGATGCGGTGAGTGAAGCTTTCTTT.

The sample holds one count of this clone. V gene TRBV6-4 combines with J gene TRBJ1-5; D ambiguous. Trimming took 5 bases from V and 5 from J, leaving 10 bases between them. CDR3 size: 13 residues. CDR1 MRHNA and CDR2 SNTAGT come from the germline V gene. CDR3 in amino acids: CASSKDIYQPQHF. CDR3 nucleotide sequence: TGTGCCAGCAGTAAGGATATCTATCAGCCCCAGCATTTT.